Included here is one TCR beta chain sequence, with context. Antigen: not known. The data originate from a study of cytomegalovirus exposure and HLA in healthy donors. PCR employed 60 Vbeta and 13 Jbeta primers. Clones were read by immunoSEQ multiplex PCR, and TCRdb kept only the in-frame ones, dropping some. The sample contains about 130,000 clones, roughly 88% of which appear only once. Germline CDR1 and CDR2: ENHRY and SYGVKD. Trimming at V came to 4 bases and at J to 0 bases, leaving 2 bases not matched to a gene. The CDR3 length is 15 residues. Study results and caveats: Later analysis demonstrated an association between a missense DCLRE1C variant and TCR beta V- and J-gene trimming. Further analysis, carried out later, found HLA-associated TCR beta chains more clonally expanded than equally common other chains.

Specimen: PBMCs. The gene calls are TRBV10-3 and TRBJ2-3; the match to TRBD2 covers 9 bases. The source is a young woman in good health and CMV-seropositive. DNA of the CDR3: TGTGCCATCAGTGCTAGCGGGATTAGCACAGATACGCAGTATTTT. It specifies CAISASGISTDTQYF.